The text below deals with one T cell receptor beta chain. The antigen remains undetermined. Some clones are missing from TCRdb's copy, which holds only in-frame ones; the method was immunoSEQ multiplex PCR. The data show 120,000 to 150,000 clones, more than 80% seen once. V lost 4 bases and J lost 6, with 19 bases in between. This CDR3 contains 16 residues. Germline V lookup: CDR1 SGHNT, CDR2 YYREEE (reference sequence). The sample comes from a study of Ad26.COV2.S vaccination and SARS-CoV-2 variants. Overall study findings and caveats: Relative to placebo recipients, vaccine recipients exhibited elevated spike-specific TCR breadth. Post-vaccination spike-specific CD8+ and CD4+ T cell responses reportedly had substantial breadth. It was found that vaccine and placebo recipients had similar non-spike TCR breadth.

The sample in question was peripheral blood, obtained after recovery from COVID-19. The TCR was taken from a human donor who had recovered from COVID-19. The chain links TRBV5-4 to TRBJ2-2; D tentatively reads TRBD1 or TRBD2 (5 bases each). The CDR3 DNA sequence: TGTGCCAGCAGCCGGGCAGCGGTCGGGACGGCCGGGGAGCTGTTTTTT. It is translated as CASSRAAVGTAGELFF.